This T cell receptor (beta chain) derives from a study of blood T cell repertoires in COVID-19. Study overall: Collection of acute and convalescent COVID-19 samples took place in the United States, Italy and Spain. The cDNA or gDNA used as material had been derived from T cells, B-cell-depleted T cells, or PBMCs.

Authors' analysis steps: Amplification with reference gene primers provided the estimates of nucleated cell counts. Profiled with immunoSEQ multiplex PCR; TCRdb holds only in-frame clones, not every one. The DNA was the basis for D and trimming; V, J and clone size are from that table. This sample has about 120,000 clones, with around 82% found just once. Germline V gives CDR1 MNHNS, CDR2 SASEGT. The CDR3 totals 14 residues. J was trimmed by 7 bases and V by 2 bases; bases with no gene match: 7. The sequenced sample was peripheral blood. The rearrangement joins TRBV6-1 to TRBJ2-7; 8 positions match TRBD2. This clonotype originated in a human donor in a cohort sampled during active COVID-19. The CDR3 DNA follows: TGTGCCAGCAGTGAACACCAGCGGGGGTGGGAGCAGTACTTC. Translating gives CASSEHQRGWEQYF.